The 5 T cell receptor beta chains below all came from one sample that was sequenced in a study of cytomegalovirus exposure and HLA in healthy donors. The data were produced by immunoSEQ multiplex PCR, yet TCRdb's version contains in-frame clones alone and is incomplete. The profile shows under 200,000 clones, roughly 90% of them singletons. The sample comprised PBMCs. These receptors were taken from a woman under 30 in good health and CMV-seronegative.

V usage is TRBV11-2 and J usage is TRBJ1-5; tentative D call: TRBD1 (5 bases). Trimming removed 6 bases at V and 9 bases at J, with 15 bases between. The CDR3 runs 13 residues. CDR1 is SGHAT, CDR2 FQNNGV, per germline. The DNA of the CDR3 is TGTGCCAGCAGTCTCGGGGGGAGGGGGCCCCAGCATTTT. Residues: CASSLGGRGPQHF.

CDR3 sequence reads: CASSTGLYEQYF. CDR3 DNA sequence: TGTGCCAGTAGTACAGGCCTTTACGAGCAGTACTTC. The gene calls are TRBV19 and TRBJ2-7; D is unclear. CDR1 is LNHDA and CDR2 is SQIVND in the germline V gene (reference sequence). V was cut by 4 bases and J by 4 bases, with 8 bases left in between. This CDR3 has 12 residues.

In DNA form, the CDR3 reads TGCGCCAGCAGCCATGATGACAGGGGCTCCTACGAGCAGTACTTC. Translation: CASSHDDRGSYEQYF. This chain joins TRBV4-1 and TRBJ2-7, with TRBD1 identical over 8 bases. Trimming removed 3 bases from V and 0 bases from J; junction bases left unmatched: 4. Germline values: CDR1 MGHRA, CDR2 YSYEKL. The CDR3 extends over 15 amino acids.

The chain carries TRBV7-9 and TRBJ1-4; 7 bases are shared with TRBD1. The junction had 4 bases not matched to a gene; V was cut back by 5 bases and J by 4 bases. CDR3 length: 14 amino acids. Germline V CDR1 and CDR2: SEHNR, FQNEAQ (reference sequence). The CDR3 reads CASSPGQVNEKLFF. Written as DNA, the CDR3 is TGTGCCAGCAGCCCTGGACAGGTTAATGAAAAACTGTTTTTT.

This chain joins TRBV13 and TRBJ1-1, with TRBD1 identical over 7 bases. This CDR3 has 17 amino acids. The V gene's germline CDR1 is PRHDT and CDR2 FYEKMQ (reference sequence). V was pared by 5 bases and J by 0 bases, with 12 bases of the junction left unmatched. This CDR3 reads CASSTTGAAALNTEAFF. The CDR3 DNA reads TGTGCCAGCAGCACCACAGGGGCCGCCGCTTTGAACACTGAAGCTTTCTTT.